This is a list of T cell receptor beta chains from one sample in a study of T cells in localized non-small cell lung cancer. TCRdb keeps only in-frame clones here, not all; method: immunoSEQ multiplex PCR. The sample has tens of thousands of clones, 85% to 90% seen once; the top ten hold about 1.1%. The starting material was peripheral blood, obtained before any cancer treatment. Every receptor here comes from a woman aged 40-75 years with stage I lung adenocarcinoma. Each CDR3 is given with its conserved first and last residue.

CASSLQGTYEQYF	TRBV5-6	TRBJ2-7
CSTLLTVRKMNTEAFF	TRBV29-1	TRBJ1-1
CASSVVGDSEKLFF	TRBV9	TRBJ1-4
CSAGPKETQYF	TRBV20-1	TRBJ2-5
CASSLPQWWAGNTEAFF	TRBV5-6	TRBJ1-1
CASSLGPSGELFF	TRBV7-9	TRBJ2-2
CASYGRAGGQETQYF	TRBV28	TRBJ2-5
CASSGGGRTEAFF	TRBV9	TRBJ1-1
CASSLLATSGGSTDTQYF	TRBV7-8	TRBJ2-3
CASRRATNSPLHF	TRBV6-5	TRBJ1-6
CASSEGLADTDTQYF	TRBV6-4	TRBJ2-3
CASSLAGKTGGNTIYF	TRBV5-1	TRBJ1-3
CASSQDPGQASAVDTQYF	TRBV4-1	TRBJ2-3
CAADLQGGNEQYF	TRBV2	TRBJ2-7
CASGRDDSYGYTF	TRBV2	TRBJ1-2
CASRGFQENTGELFF	TRBV18	TRBJ2-2
CASSVRENNEQFF	TRBV6-4	TRBJ2-1
CSVVRESGEQYF	TRBV29-1	TRBJ2-7
CASALLGSGVNNEQFF	TRBV28	TRBJ2-1
CASRRDSWRNIQYF	TRBV7-9	TRBJ2-4
CASSFTGETQYF	TRBV7-2	TRBJ2-5
CSGGDPTTEAFF	TRBV29-1	TRBJ1-1
CSARTSGATDTQYF	TRBV29-1	TRBJ2-3
CASSLAAGGTEAFF	TRBV7-9	TRBJ1-1